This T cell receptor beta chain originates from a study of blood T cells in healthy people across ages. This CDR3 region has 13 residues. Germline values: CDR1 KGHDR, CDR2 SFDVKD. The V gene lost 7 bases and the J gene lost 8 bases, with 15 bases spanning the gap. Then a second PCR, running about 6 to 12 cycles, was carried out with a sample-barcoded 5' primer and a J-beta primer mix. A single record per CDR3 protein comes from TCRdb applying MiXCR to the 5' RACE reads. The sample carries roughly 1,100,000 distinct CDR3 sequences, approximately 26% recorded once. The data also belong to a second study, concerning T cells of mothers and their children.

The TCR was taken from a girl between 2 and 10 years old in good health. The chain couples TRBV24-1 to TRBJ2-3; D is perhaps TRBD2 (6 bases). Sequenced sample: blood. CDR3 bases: TGTGCCACCAGATCGGCGGGATCAGGTACGCAGTATTTT. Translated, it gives CATRSAGSGTQYF.